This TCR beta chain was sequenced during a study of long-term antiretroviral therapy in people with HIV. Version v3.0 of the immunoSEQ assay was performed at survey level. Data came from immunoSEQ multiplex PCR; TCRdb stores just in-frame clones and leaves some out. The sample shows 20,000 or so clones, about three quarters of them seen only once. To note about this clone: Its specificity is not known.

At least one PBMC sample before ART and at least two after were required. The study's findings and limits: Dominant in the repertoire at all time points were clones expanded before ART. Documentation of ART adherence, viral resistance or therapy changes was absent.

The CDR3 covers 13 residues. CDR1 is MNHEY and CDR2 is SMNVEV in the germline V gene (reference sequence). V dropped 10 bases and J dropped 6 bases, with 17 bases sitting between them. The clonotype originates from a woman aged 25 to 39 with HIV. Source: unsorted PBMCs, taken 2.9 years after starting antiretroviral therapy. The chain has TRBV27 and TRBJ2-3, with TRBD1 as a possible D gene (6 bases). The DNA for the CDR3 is TGTGCCACCCGAGGGGGTTTTCAGGATACGCAGTATTTT. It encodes CATRGGFQDTQYF.